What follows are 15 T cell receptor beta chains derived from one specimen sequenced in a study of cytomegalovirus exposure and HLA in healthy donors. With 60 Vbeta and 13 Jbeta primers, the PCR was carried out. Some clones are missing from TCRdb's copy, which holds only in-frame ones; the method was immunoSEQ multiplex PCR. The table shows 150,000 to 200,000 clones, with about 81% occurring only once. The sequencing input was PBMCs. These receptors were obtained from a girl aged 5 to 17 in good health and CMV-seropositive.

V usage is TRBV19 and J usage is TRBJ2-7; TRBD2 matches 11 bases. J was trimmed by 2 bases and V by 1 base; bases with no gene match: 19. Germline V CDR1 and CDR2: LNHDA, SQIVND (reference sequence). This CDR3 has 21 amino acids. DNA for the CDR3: TGTGCCAGTAGTATAGGCATAGGAATCGGTAGACTAGCGGGGATACCCTACGAGCAGTACTTC. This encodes CASSIGIGIGRLAGIPYEQYF.

The CDR3 region is CSGSRGPKNIQYF. As DNA, the CDR3 is TGCAGCGGATCCAGGGGTCCCAAAAACATTCAGTACTTC. This rearrangement joins TRBV29-1 to TRBJ2-4; D might be TRBD1 (6 bases). The CDR3 sequence is 13 residues long. CDR1 is SQVTM, CDR2 ANQGSEA, per germline. The ends were cut back, 7 bases at V and 2 bases at J, with 12 bases in the middle.

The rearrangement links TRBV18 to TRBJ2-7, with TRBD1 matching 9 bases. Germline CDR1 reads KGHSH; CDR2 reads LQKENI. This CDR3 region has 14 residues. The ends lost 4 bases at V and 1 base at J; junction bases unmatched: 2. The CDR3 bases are TGTGCCAGCTCACTGGACAGGGGATCCTACGAGCAGTACTTC. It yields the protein CASSLDRGSYEQYF.

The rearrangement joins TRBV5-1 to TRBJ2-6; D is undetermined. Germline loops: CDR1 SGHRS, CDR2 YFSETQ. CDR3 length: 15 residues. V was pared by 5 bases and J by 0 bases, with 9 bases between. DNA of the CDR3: TGCGCCAGCAGACCCGGTTCCTCTGGGGCCAACGTCCTGACTTTC. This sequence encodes CASRPGSSGANVLTF.

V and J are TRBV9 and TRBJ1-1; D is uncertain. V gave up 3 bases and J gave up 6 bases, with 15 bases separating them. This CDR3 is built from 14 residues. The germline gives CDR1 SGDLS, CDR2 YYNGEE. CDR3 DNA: TGTGCCAGCAGCGCAACCCCCTCGGAGGCTGAAGCTTTCTTT. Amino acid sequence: CASSATPSEAEAFF. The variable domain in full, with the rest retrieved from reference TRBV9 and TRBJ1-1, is DSGVTQTPKHLITATGQRVTLRCSPRSGDLSVYWYQQSLDQGLQFLIQYYNGEERAKGNILERFSAQQFPDLHSELNLSSLELGDSALYFCASSATPSEAEAFFGQGTRLTVV.

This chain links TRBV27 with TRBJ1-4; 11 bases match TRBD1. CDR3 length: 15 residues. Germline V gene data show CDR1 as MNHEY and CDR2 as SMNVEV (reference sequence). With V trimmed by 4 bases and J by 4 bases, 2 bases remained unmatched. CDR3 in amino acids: CASSWGTGGNEKLFF. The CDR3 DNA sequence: TGTGCCAGCAGTTGGGGGACAGGGGGTAATGAAAAACTGTTTTTT.

CDR3 region: CASIDGQGHMNTEAFF. The DNA of the CDR3 is TGTGCCAGCATCGATGGACAGGGCCACATGAACACTGAAGCTTTCTTT. The rearrangement joins TRBV21-1 to TRBJ1-1; whether TRBD1, the table's D call, matches the DNA was not checked. TRBV21-1 corresponds to a pseudogene. The CDR3 is made up of 16 amino acids.

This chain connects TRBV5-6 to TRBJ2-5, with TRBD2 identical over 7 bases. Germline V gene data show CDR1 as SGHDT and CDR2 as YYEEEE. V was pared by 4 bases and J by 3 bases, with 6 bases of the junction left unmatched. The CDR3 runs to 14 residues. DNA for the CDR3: TGTGCCAGCAGCACCTGGGGGGGTGAAGAGACCCAGTACTTC. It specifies CASSTWGGEETQYF.

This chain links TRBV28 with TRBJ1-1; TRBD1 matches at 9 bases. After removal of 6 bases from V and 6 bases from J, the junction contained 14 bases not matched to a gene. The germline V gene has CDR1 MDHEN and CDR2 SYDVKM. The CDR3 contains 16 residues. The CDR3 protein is CASRQKPGTGRSEAFF. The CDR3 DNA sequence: TGTGCCAGCAGGCAAAAACCCGGGACAGGGCGCTCTGAAGCTTTCTTT.

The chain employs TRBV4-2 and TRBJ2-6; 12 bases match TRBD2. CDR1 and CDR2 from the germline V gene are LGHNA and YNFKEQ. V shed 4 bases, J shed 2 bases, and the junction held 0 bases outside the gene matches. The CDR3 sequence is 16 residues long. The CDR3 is CASSPSGGAGANVLTF. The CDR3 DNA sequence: TGTGCCAGCAGCCCTAGCGGGGGGGCTGGGGCCAACGTCCTGACTTTC.

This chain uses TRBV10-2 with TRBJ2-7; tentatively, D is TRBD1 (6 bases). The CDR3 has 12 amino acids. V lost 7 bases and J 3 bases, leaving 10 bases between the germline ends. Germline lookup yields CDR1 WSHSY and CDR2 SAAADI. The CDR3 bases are TGCGCCAGCAAAACACAGGGCTACGAGCAGTACTTC. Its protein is CASKTQGYEQYF.

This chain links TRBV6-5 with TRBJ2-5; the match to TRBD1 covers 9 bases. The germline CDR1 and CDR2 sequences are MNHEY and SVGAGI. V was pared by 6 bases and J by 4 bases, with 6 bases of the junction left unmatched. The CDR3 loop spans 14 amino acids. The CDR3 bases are TGTGCCAGCAGGCGCACAGGGGGCAGAGAGACCCAGTACTTC. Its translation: CASRRTGGRETQYF.

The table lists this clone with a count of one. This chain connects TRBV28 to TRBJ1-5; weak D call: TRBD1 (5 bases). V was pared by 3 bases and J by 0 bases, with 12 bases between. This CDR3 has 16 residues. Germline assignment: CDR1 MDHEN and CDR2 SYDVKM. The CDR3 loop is CASSLWRQHSNQPQHF. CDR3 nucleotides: TGTGCCAGCAGTTTGTGGCGACAGCATAGCAATCAGCCCCAGCATTTT.

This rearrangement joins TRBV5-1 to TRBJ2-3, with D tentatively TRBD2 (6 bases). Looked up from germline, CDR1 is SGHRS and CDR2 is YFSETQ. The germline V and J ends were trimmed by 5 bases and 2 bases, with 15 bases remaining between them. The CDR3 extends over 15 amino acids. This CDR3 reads CASSRRGSLTDTQYF. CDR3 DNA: TGCGCCAGCAGTCGGAGGGGATCCCTCACAGATACGCAGTATTTT.

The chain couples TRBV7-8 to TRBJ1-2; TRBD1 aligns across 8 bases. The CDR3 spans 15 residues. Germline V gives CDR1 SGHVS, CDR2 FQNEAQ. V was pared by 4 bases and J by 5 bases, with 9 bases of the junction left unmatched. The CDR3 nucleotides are TGTGCCAGCAGCTCCGTGATACAGGGGGAATATGGCTACACCTTC. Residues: CASSSVIQGEYGYTF. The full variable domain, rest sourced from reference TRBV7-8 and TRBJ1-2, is GAGVSQSPRYKVAKRGQDVALRCDPISGHVSLFWYQQALGQGPEFLTYFQNEAQLDKSGLPSDRFFAERPEGSVSTLKIQRTQQEDSAVYLCASSSVIQGEYGYTFGSGTRLTVV.